Following are 27 T cell receptor beta chains from one sample sequenced in a study of blood T cell repertoires in COVID-19. The table came from immunoSEQ multiplex PCR; TCRdb's copy has only in-frame clones and leaves some out. The repertoire holds 95,000 to 120,000 clones, roughly 88% seen once, with less than 2.5% in the top ten. What was sequenced was peripheral blood. The receptors come from a human donor in a cohort sampled during active COVID-19.

The chain recombines TRBV5-4 with TRBJ2-5, with TRBD2 matching 15 bases. Looked up from germline, CDR1 is SGHNT and CDR2 is YYREEE (reference sequence). The CDR3 runs 18 residues. The V segment lost 5 bases and the J segment 2 bases; nucleotides outside the gene matches: 10. CDR3 DNA sequence: TGTGCCAGCAGTTCCCGCGGGACTAGCGGGAGGATTCAAGAGACCCAGTACTTC. Its translation is CASSSRGTSGRIQETQYF.

The chain employs TRBV18 and TRBJ1-2; D is possibly TRBD1 (6 bases). V lost 2 bases and J lost 3, with 10 bases in between. The CDR3 contains 14 residues. The germline V gene has CDR1 KGHSH and CDR2 LQKENI. In DNA, the CDR3 is TGTGCCAGCTCACCAACCAGGGGAGACTATGGCTACACCTTC. Translated, it gives CASSPTRGDYGYTF.

This chain joins TRBV7-8 and TRBJ2-2, with 10 positions matching TRBD1. Germline V gives CDR1 SGHVS, CDR2 FQNEAQ. The ends lost 1 base at V and 3 bases at J; junction bases unmatched: 8. CDR3 length: 18 residues. CDR3 region: CASSLEPGQGPYTGELFF. CDR3 DNA: TGTGCCAGCAGCTTAGAACCGGGACAGGGGCCGTACACCGGGGAGCTGTTTTTT.

The J gene is TRBJ1-6, the V gene TRBV10-2; weak D call: TRBD1 (5 bases). The germline CDR1 and CDR2 sequences are WSHSY and SAAADI. The CDR3 runs 16 residues. Deletions cut 6 bases from V and 2 bases from J, with 14 bases between. The DNA for the CDR3 is TGCGCCAGCAGCGGGCTAGGGGCGGCCTATAATTCACCCCTCCACTTT. Its translation is CASSGLGAAYNSPLHF.

This clone was counted only a few times. The chain carries TRBV5-4 and TRBJ2-6; D perhaps matches TRBD2 (6 bases). Germline CDR1 is SGHNT and CDR2 is YYREEE (reference sequence). The germline V and J ends were trimmed by 2 bases and 2 bases, with 8 bases remaining between them. CDR3 length: 15 residues. CDR3 bases: TGTGCCAGCAGCTTTGGAGGGCCTGGGGCCAACGTCCTGACTTTC. This translates into CASSFGGPGANVLTF.

The chain carries TRBV7-9 and TRBJ1-2; D may be TRBD1 (6 bases). Per the germline V gene, CDR1 is SEHNR and CDR2 is FQNEAQ (reference sequence). V lost 10 bases to trimming and J lost 3 bases, with 15 bases between them. The CDR3 spans 13 residues. DNA of the CDR3: TGTGCCACACGGGGGGCTTCCTACTATGGCTACACCTTC. Its protein product is CATRGASYYGYTF.

This clone was seen once. V and J are TRBV9 and TRBJ2-5, with TRBD1 identical over 10 bases. V gave up 4 bases and J gave up 5 bases; unmatched junction bases: 8. CDR3 length equals 15 residues. Looked up from germline, CDR1 is SGDLS and CDR2 is YYNGEE. The DNA for the CDR3 is TGTGCCAGCAGCCCGGGGACAGGGGATTTTGAGACCCAGTACTTC. Translating gives CASSPGTGDFETQYF.

The CDR3 sequence: CASSVLSGVYEQYF. CDR3 nucleotide sequence: TGTGCCAGCAGTGTTCTTAGCGGGGTATACGAGCAGTACTTC. The rearrangement joins TRBV2 to TRBJ2-7; 8 bases match TRBD2. This CDR3 contains 14 residues. V was clipped by 4 bases and J by 4 bases; unmatched bases: 6. Looked up from germline, CDR1 is SNHLY and CDR2 is FYNNEI. The full variable domain, rest sourced from reference TRBV2 and TRBJ2-7, is EPEVTQTPSHQVTQMGQEVILRCVPISNHLYFYWYRQILGQKVEFLVSFYNNEISEKSEIFDDQFSVERPDGSNFTLKIRSTKLEDSAMYFCASSVLSGVYEQYFGPGTRLTVT.

V is TRBV5-1 and J is TRBJ2-1; TRBD2 agrees at 8 bases. The CDR3 totals 16 residues. CDR1 SGHRS and CDR2 YFSETQ come from the germline V gene. With 5 bases clipped from V and 10 bases from J, the junction kept 17 bases outside the gene matches. The CDR3 reads CASSYQGPGSGEEQFF. CDR3 nucleotide sequence: TGCGCCAGCAGTTACCAGGGGCCGGGTAGCGGGGAAGAGCAGTTCTTC.

This chain connects TRBV19 to TRBJ2-1, with TRBD2 as a possible D gene (5 bases). V was clipped by 10 bases and J by 8 bases, with 15 bases between them. The CDR3 runs 12 residues. In germline, CDR1 is LNHDA, CDR2 SQIVND (reference sequence). The CDR3 region has the DNA TGTGCCACCTCGATGAGGGCCCATGAGCAGTTCTTC. Encoded protein: CATSMRAHEQFF.

The rearrangement links TRBV28 to TRBJ2-4; 9 positions match TRBD1. The CDR3 is 16 amino acids. V gave up 6 bases and J gave up 8 bases; unmatched junction bases: 14. Germline-derived CDR1 and CDR2 are MDHEN and SYDVKM. The CDR3 sequence is CASSPAHRGLVHIQYF. As DNA, the CDR3 is TGTGCCAGCAGCCCCGCACACAGGGGGCTGGTGCACATTCAGTACTTC.

The chain carries TRBV5-4 and TRBJ2-1; 10 nucleotides agree with TRBD1. Germline CDR1 reads SGHNT; CDR2 reads YYREEE (reference sequence). The CDR3 length is 15 residues. The J segment lost 5 bases and the V segment lost 3 bases, leaving 5 bases of the junction unmatched. The CDR3 DNA follows: TGTGCCAGCAGCTGGGGACAGGGGACGGACAATGAGCAGTTCTTC. This translates into CASSWGQGTDNEQFF.

The chain combines TRBV13 with TRBJ2-1; 8 bases are a match to TRBD2. This CDR3 comprises 11 residues. Germline CDR1 reads PRHDT; CDR2 reads FYEKMQ (reference sequence). V lost 6 bases to trimming and J lost 16 bases; unmatched junction nucleotides: 8. CDR3 in DNA: TGTGCCAGCAGTTACGGGACTAGAATTTTCTTC. Translation: CASSYGTRIFF.

This chain connects TRBV19 to TRBJ1-1, with D tentatively TRBD1 (5 bases). This CDR3 spans 13 amino acids. The germline gives CDR1 LNHDA, CDR2 SQIVND (reference sequence). V gave up 7 bases and J gave up 1 base, with 10 bases separating them. CDR3 DNA: TGTGCCAGTACCGCGGGGGGGAACACTGAAGCTTTCTTT. Translation gives CASTAGGNTEAFF.

This chain uses TRBV2 with TRBJ2-3, with D tentatively TRBD2 (6 bases). V was shortened by 6 bases and J by 5 bases, with 9 bases between the two germline ends. This CDR3 is 12 amino acids long. Germline V lookup: CDR1 SNHLY, CDR2 FYNNEI. DNA of the CDR3: TGTGCCAGCAGGGAGGGACGAGATACGCAGTATTTT. Translation gives CASREGRDTQYF.

The V gene is TRBV30, the J gene TRBJ1-2; D is ambiguous. Germline V gene data show CDR1 as GTSNPN and CDR2 as SVGIG (reference sequence). This CDR3 comprises 14 residues. With 1 base removed from V and 3 bases from J, the gap between germline ends came to 12 bases. The chain's CDR3 is CAWSARRADYGYTF. The CDR3 DNA reads as TGTGCCTGGAGTGCCCGGCGGGCGGACTATGGCTACACCTTC.

This clone was detected only once. This rearrangement joins TRBV10-1 to TRBJ1-2; D is undetermined. Germline V gene lookup returns CDR1 WNHNN and CDR2 SYGVQD (reference sequence). The CDR3 length is 13 residues. Trimming stripped 0 bases from V and 6 bases from J, with 8 bases between. In nucleotides, the CDR3 is TGCGCCAGCAGTGAGTCGAGAGGGAATGGCTACACCTTC. Protein: CASSESRGNGYTF.

The V and J genes are TRBV7-9 and TRBJ1-4; 9 bases fit TRBD1. CDR1 and CDR2 (germline): SEHNR, FQNEAQ (reference sequence). The length of the CDR3 is 17 residues. V shed 5 bases and J 2 bases; nucleotides not matched to a gene: 9. Written as DNA, the CDR3 is TGTGCCAGCAGCCCGTCCGGGACAGGGTCTACTAATGAAAAACTGTTTTTT. This sequence encodes CASSPSGTGSTNEKLFF.

The J gene is TRBJ2-3, the V gene TRBV13; TRBD2 aligns across 8 bases. The CDR3 consists of 16 residues. Germline CDR1 PRHDT, CDR2 FYEKMQ (reference sequence). Unmatched junction bases numbered 8, after V lost 4 bases and J lost 2 bases. The CDR3 region is CASSSWTSFLTDTQYF. The CDR3 DNA sequence: TGTGCCAGCAGCTCATGGACTAGCTTTCTCACAGATACGCAGTATTTT.

The rearrangement links TRBV19 to TRBJ1-4, with TRBD1 matching 8 bases. This CDR3 has 19 amino acids. V lost 7 bases and J lost 0; bases outside the gene matches: 16. Looked up from germline, CDR1 is LNHDA and CDR2 is SQIVND (reference sequence). Written as DNA, the CDR3 is TGTGCCAGTACACCCCGAACGGACAGGGTGGGAGCAACTAATGAAAAACTGTTTTTT. It yields the protein CASTPRTDRVGATNEKLFF.

The V call is TRBV10-1, the J call TRBJ2-1; TRBD2 might be the D (5 bases). CDR1 is WNHNN and CDR2 is SYGVQD in the germline V gene (reference sequence). V lost 0 bases to trimming and J lost 2 bases, with 11 bases between them. The CDR3 has 16 amino acids. The CDR3 sequence: CASSESGVGPYNEQFF. CDR3 DNA: TGCGCCAGCAGTGAGTCCGGGGTCGGCCCCTACAATGAGCAGTTCTTC.

This chain joins TRBV10-2 and TRBJ2-3; D gene unclear. This CDR3 spans 13 amino acids. V gave up 6 bases and J gave up 5 bases, with 12 bases separating them. Germline V gene data show CDR1 as WSHSY and CDR2 as SAAADI. The CDR3 DNA is TGCGCCAGCAGGGAGCCAGGTGGAGATACGCAGTATTTT. As protein: CASREPGGDTQYF.

A single count supports this clone. The rearrangement links TRBV6-5 to TRBJ2-5, with a weak D call TRBD2 (6 bases). CDR1 and CDR2 (germline): MNHEY, SVGAGI. V shed 8 bases and J shed 4 bases, with 14 bases lying between them. CDR3 length: 13 residues. The CDR3 DNA follows: TGTGCCAGCCCCGCGGGGCTGGGAGAGACCCAGTACTTC. It translates to CASPAGLGETQYF.

This chain links TRBV3-1 (or the pseudogene TRBV3-2) with TRBJ2-2, with 10 bases that match TRBD1. The CDR3 covers 17 residues. Losses at the gene ends were 4 bases for V and 3 bases for J; bases not matched to a gene: 8. Germline lookup yields CDR1 LGHDT and CDR2 YNNKEL (reference sequence). Written as DNA, the CDR3 is TGTGCCAGCAGCCGCTTCATTGGACAGGGGGACACCGGGGAGCTGTTTTTT. This encodes CASSRFIGQGDTGELFF.

This clone appeared once. V and J are TRBV28 and TRBJ1-4; a possible D gene is TRBD1 (6 bases). Germline V gives CDR1 MDHEN, CDR2 SYDVKM. This CDR3 is 13 amino acids long. V was clipped by 5 bases and J by 5 bases, with 9 bases between them. Here the CDR3 reads CASSTGLNEKLFF. CDR3 coding DNA: TGTGCCAGCAGTACAGGGCTGAATGAAAAACTGTTTTTT.

The CDR3 DNA is TGTGCTAGTGGTACGGACAGGGGTACTGAAGCTTTCTTT. Encoded protein: CASGTDRGTEAFF. V usage is TRBV12-5 and J usage is TRBJ1-1; TRBD1 agrees at 9 bases. The CDR3 covers 13 residues. In germline, CDR1 is LGHNT, CDR2 FRNRAP. J lost 5 bases, V lost 5 bases, and 3 bases had no gene match.

The chain combines TRBV29-1 with TRBJ2-2; D perhaps matches TRBD1 (6 bases). This CDR3 region has 13 residues. Trimming shortened V by 6 bases and J by 0 bases, and 8 bases separated the two germline ends. Germline CDR1 reads SQVTM; CDR2 reads ANQGSEA. CDR3 in amino acids: CSVKGANTGELFF. CDR3 DNA sequence: TGCAGCGTAAAGGGGGCGAACACCGGGGAGCTGTTTTTT.